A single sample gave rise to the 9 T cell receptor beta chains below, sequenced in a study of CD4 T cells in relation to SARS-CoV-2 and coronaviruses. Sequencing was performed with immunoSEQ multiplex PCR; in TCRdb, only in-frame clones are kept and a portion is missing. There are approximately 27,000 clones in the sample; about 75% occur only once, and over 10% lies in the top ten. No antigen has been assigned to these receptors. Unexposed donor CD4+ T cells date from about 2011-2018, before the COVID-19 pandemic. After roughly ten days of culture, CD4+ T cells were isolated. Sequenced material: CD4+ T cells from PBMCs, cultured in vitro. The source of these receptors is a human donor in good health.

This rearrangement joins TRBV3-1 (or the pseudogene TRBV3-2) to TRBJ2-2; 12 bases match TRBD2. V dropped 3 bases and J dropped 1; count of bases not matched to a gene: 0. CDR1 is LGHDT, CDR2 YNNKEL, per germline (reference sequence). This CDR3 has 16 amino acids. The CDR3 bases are TGTGCCAGCAGCCAGACTAGCGGGAGGAACACCGGGGAGCTGTTTTTT. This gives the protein CASSQTSGRNTGELFF.

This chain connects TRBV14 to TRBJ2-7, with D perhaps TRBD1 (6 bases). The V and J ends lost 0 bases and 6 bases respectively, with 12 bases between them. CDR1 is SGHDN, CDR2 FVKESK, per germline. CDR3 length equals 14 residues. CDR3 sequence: CASSQDLTGREQYF. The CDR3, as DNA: TGTGCCAGCAGCCAAGATCTGACAGGTCGCGAGCAGTACTTC.

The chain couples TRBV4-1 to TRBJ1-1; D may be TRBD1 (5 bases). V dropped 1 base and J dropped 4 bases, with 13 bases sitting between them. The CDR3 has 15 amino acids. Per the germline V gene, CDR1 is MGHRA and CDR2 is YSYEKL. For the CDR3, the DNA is TGCGCCAGCAGCCAAGCCTCGGGACGGATCACTGAAGCTTTCTTT. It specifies CASSQASGRITEAFF.

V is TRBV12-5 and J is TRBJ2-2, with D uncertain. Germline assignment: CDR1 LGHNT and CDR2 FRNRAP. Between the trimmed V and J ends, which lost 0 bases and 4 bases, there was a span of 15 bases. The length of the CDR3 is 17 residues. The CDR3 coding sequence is TGTGCTAGTGGTTTGGTCCGCGGATCCCGGCGCACCGGGGAGCTGTTTTTT. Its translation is CASGLVRGSRRTGELFF. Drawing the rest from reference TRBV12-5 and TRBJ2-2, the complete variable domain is DARVTQTPRHKVTEMGQEVTMRCQPILGHNTVFWYRQTMMQGLELLAYFRNRAPLDDSGMPKDRFSAEMPDATLATLKIQPSEPRDSAVYFCASGLVRGSRRTGELFFGEGSRLTVL.

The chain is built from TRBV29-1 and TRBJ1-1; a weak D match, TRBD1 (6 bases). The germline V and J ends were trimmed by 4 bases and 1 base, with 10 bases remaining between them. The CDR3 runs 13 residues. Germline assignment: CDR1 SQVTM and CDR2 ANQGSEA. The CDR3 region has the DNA TGCAGCGTTGGTATAGGGGGGAACACTGAAGCTTTCTTT. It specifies CSVGIGGNTEAFF.

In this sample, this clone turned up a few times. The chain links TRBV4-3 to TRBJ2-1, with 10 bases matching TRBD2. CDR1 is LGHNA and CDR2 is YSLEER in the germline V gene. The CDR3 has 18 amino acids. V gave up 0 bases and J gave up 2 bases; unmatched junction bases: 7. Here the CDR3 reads CASSQDWTSGPTYNEQFF. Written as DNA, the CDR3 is TGCGCCAGCAGCCAAGATTGGACTAGCGGCCCGACCTACAATGAGCAGTTCTTC.

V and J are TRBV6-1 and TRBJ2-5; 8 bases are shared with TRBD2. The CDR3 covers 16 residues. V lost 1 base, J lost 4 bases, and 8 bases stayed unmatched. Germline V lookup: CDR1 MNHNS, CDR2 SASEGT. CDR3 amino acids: CASSEVGRAGRETQYF. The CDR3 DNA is TGTGCCAGCAGTGAAGTCGGGAGGGCCGGGCGAGAGACCCAGTACTTC.

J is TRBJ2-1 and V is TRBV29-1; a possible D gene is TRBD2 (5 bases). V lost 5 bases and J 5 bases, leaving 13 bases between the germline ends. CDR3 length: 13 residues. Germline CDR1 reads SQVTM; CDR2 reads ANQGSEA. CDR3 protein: CSVSTTVNNEQFF. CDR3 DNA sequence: TGCAGCGTTTCGACTACGGTAAACAATGAGCAGTTCTTC.

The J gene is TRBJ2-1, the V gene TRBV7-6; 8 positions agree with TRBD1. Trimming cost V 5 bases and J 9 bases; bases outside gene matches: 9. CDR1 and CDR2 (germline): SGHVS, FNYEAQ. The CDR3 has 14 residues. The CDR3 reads CASSVRQGNGEQFF. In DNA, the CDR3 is TGTGCCAGCAGCGTGAGACAGGGGAACGGTGAGCAGTTCTTC.